This entry features one T cell receptor beta chain sequence. This entry is derived from a study of T cell changes during pregnancy in multiple sclerosis. Assay used: immunoSEQ multiplex PCR; TCRdb lists only in-frame clones, some missing. The sample lists approximately 97,000 clones; about nine tenths were seen once. This sequence was found in a female donor in good health, enrolled as a control in a pregnancy study. This specimen was peripheral blood, taken after pregnancy.

The CDR3 region is CASSLTGNYGYTF. The CDR3 nucleotides are TGTGCCAGCAGTTTAACGGGTAACTATGGCTACACCTTC. The rearrangement links TRBV28 to TRBJ1-2; D unclear. Germline assignment: CDR1 MDHEN and CDR2 SYDVKM. V shed 2 bases and J shed 1 base, with 5 bases lying between them. This CDR3 spans 13 amino acids.